This entry is about one TCR beta chain. Its antigen is not known. The data derive from a study of cytomegalovirus exposure and HLA in healthy donors. Findings and limits, study-wide: TCR beta V- and J-gene trimming was later associated with a missense DCLRE1C variant.

The PCR contained 60 Vbeta and 13 Jbeta primers. Sequenced by immunoSEQ multiplex PCR; TCRdb stores in-frame clones only, minus some. The sample carries roughly 120,000 clones, about 79% recorded once. Sequenced: PBMCs. The clonotype was recovered from a man aged 50-59 years in good health and CMV-seronegative.

The CDR3 DNA reads as TGTGCCATCAGTGGCCCCTCGGCGGGAGGGGTCTCTGGGGCCAACGTCCTGACTTTC. This gives the protein CAISGPSAGGVSGANVLTF. J is TRBJ2-6 and V is TRBV10-3; 9 bases align to TRBD2. This CDR3 contains 19 residues. The J segment lost 0 bases and the V segment lost 4 bases, leaving 10 bases of the junction unmatched. Per germline, CDR1 ENHRY and CDR2 SYGVKD.